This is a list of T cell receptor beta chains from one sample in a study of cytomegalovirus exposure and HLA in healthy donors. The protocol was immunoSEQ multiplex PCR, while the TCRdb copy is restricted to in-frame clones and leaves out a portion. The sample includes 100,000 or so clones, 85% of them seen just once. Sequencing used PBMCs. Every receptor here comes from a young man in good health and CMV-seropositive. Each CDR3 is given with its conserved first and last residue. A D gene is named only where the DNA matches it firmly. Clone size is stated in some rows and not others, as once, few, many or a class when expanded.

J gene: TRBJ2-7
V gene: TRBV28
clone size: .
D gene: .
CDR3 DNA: TGTGCCAGCAGTCCCCATAGGGGGGGTTTGGGAGAGCAGTACTTC
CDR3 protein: CASSPHRGGLGEQYF

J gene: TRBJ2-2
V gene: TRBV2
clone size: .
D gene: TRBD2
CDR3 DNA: TGTGCCAGCATAGATACAGCGGGACTGAACACCGGGGAGCTGTTTTTT
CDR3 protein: CASIDTAGLNTGELFF

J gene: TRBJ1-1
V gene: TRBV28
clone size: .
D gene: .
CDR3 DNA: TGTGCCAGCAGTCCCCCCTCGGGGGGACTGACTGAAGCTTTCTTT
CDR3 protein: CASSPPSGGLTEAFF

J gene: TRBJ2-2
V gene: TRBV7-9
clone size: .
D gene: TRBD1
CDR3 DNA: TGTGCCAGCAGCCCCAACAGGGGGAGGAACACCGGGGAGCTGTTTTTT
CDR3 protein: CASSPNRGRNTGELFF

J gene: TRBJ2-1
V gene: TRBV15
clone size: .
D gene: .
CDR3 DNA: TGTGCCACCAGCAGAGATTCGGCAGGGGACAATGAGCAGTTCTTC
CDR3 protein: CATSRDSAGDNEQFF

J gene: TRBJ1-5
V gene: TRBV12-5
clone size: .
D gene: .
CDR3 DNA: TGTGCTAGTGGTTTGGTTGGGGCGGTCTATAGCAATCAGCCCCAGCATTTT
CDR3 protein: CASGLVGAVYSNQPQHF

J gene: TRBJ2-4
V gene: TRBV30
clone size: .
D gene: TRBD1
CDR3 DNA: TGTGCCTGGAGTCAGGGGACAGGGAAAAACATTCAGTACTTC
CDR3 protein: CAWSQGTGKNIQYF

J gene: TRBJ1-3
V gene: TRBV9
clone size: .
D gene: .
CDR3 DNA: TGTGCCAGCAGCGTAGATTCAGGGGTTGATAGCTCTGGAAACACCATATATTTT
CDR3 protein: CASSVDSGVDSSGNTIYF

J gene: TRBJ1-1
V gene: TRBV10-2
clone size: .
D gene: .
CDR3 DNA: TGCGCCAGCAGTGAGGGGGCAGGGAAAGCTTTCTTT
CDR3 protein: CASSEGAGKAFF

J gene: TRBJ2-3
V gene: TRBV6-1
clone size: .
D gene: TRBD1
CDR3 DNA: TGTGCCAGCACCGGAGGGGGACAGGGTTCAGATACGCAGTATTTT
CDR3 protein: CASTGGGQGSDTQYF

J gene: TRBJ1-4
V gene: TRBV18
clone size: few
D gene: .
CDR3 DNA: TGTGCCAGCTCACCACCGAAATCAGGGAGGAAACTGTTTTTT
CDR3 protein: CASSPPKSGRKLFF

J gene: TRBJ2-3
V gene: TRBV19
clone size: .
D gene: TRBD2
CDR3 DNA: TGTGCCAGTAGTGCGACGACTAGCGGATACACAGATACGCAGTATTTT
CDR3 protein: CASSATTSGYTDTQYF

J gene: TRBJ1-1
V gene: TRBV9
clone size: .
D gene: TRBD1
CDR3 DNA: TGTGCCAGCAGCGAGAGGATTATTAGTCAGGGGGCTACTGAAGCTTTCTTT
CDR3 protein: CASSERIISQGATEAFF

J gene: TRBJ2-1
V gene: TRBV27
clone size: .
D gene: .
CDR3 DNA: TGTGCCAGCAGGGAGAAGTGGTCCTACAATGAGCAGTTCTTC
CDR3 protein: CASREKWSYNEQFF

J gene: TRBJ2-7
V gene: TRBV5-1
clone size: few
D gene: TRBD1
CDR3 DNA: TGCGCCAGCAGCTGGGGGACAGGGGACTACGAGCAGTACTTC
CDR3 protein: CASSWGTGDYEQYF

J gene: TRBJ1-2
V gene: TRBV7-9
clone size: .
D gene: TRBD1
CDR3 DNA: TGTGCCAGCAGTAACAGGGGGGGTTATGGCTACACCTTC
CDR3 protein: CASSNRGGYGYTF

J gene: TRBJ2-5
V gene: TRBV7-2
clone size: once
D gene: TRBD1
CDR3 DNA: TGTGCCAGCAGCTTAGTCGGGACAGGGGGAGGATGGCAAGAGACCCAGTACTTC
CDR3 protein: CASSLVGTGGGWQETQYF

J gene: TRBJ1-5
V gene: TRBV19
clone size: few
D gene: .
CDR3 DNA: TGTGCCAGTAGTAACGGACAGAATCAGCCCCAGCATTTT
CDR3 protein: CASSNGQNQPQHF

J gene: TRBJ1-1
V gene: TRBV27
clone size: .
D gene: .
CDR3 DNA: TGTGCCAGCAGTTTGCTACGGAACACTGAAGCTTTCTTT
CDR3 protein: CASSLLRNTEAFF

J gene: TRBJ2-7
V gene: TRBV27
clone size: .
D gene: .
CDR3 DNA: TGTGCCAGCAGTTTATTATTCGCGGGGCGCGAGCAGTACTTC
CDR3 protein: CASSLLFAGREQYF

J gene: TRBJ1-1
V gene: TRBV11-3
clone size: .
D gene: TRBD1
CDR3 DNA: TGTGCCAGCAGCCTAGGGGCAGGGGGGCAAACTGAAGCTTTCTTT
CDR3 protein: CASSLGAGGQTEAFF

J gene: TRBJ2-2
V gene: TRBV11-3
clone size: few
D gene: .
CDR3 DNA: TGTGCCAGCAGCTTAGGTCGGGGGTCGACCACCGGGGAGCTGTTTTTT
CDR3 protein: CASSLGRGSTTGELFF

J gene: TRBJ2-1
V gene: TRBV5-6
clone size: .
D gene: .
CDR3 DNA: TGTGCCAGCAGCTTAGGACAGTGGAATGAGCAGTTCTTC
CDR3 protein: CASSLGQWNEQFF

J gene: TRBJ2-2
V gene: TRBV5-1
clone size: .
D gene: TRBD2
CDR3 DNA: TGCGCCAGCAGCCCACGACTAGCGGGAGGGGCGAACACCGGGGAGCTGTTTTTT
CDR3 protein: CASSPRLAGGANTGELFF

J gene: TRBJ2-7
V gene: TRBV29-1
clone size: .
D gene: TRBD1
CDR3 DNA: TGCAGCGTTGTAGAGGACAGGGCCTACGAGCAGTACTTC
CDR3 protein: CSVVEDRAYEQYF

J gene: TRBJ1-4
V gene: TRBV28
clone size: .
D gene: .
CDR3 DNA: TGTGCCAGCAGTTTCCCTTCCTTAGCAACTAATGAAAAACTGTTTTTT
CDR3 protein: CASSFPSLATNEKLFF

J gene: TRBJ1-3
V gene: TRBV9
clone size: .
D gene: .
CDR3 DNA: TGTGCCAGCAGCCCGCGGGGCGTGAGCTCTGGAAACACCATATATTTT
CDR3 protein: CASSPRGVSSGNTIYF

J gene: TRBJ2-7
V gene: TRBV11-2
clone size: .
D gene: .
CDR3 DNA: TGTGCCAGCAGTCAGGGCCTGGGAACCTACGAGCAGTACTTC
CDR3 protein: CASSQGLGTYEQYF

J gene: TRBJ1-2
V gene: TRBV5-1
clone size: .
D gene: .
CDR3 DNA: TGCGCCAGCAGCTTGGAATCCGAGCTCGATGGCTACACCTTC
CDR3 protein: CASSLESELDGYTF

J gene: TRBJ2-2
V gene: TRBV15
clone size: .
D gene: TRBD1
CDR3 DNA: TGTGCCACCAGCAGAGTTCCCGGGGACAGCCGAGGGGGCGAGCTGTTTTTT
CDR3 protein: CATSRVPGDSRGGELFF

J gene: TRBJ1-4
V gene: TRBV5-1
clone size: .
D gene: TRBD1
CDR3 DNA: TGCGCCAGCAGCTTGATCGGGACAGGGGTTTCAACTAATGAAAAACTGTTTTTT
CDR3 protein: CASSLIGTGVSTNEKLFF

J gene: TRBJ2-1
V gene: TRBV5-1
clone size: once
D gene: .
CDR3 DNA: TGCGCCAGCAGCTTGGCCACTAGTTCGGCGAATGAGCAGTTCTTC
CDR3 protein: CASSLATSSANEQFF

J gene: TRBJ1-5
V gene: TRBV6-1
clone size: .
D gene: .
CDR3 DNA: TGTGCCAGCAAGGGGGATTATAGCAATCAGCCCCAGCATTTT
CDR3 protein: CASKGDYSNQPQHF

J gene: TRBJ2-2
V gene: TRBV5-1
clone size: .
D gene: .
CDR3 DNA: TGCGCCAGCAGCTTGGGACTGCGGTCCGGGGAGCTGTTTTTT
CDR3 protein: CASSLGLRSGELFF

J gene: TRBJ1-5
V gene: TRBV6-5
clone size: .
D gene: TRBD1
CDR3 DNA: TGTGCCAGCAGTTGGGGACAGCGACAGCCCCAGCATTTT
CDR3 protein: CASSWGQRQPQHF

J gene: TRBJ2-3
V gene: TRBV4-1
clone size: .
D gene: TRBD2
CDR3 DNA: TGCGCCAGCAGCCAAGATGAAGGGCCTAAGCGGGAGGCAGATACGCAGTATTTT
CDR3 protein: CASSQDEGPKREADTQYF

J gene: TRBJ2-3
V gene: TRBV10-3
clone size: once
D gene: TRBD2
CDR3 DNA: TGTGCCATCAGTGAAAGGACTAGCGGAAGAGATACGCAGTATTTT
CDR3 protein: CAISERTSGRDTQYF

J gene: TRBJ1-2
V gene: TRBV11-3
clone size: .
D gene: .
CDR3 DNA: TGTGCCAGCAGCTTGAGTAACTATGGCTACACCTTC
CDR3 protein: CASSLSNYGYTF

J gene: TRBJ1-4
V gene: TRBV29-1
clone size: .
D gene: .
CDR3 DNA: TGCAGCGTTATGACAGGAAATTGGGCAACTAATGAAAAACTGTTTTTT
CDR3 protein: CSVMTGNWATNEKLFF

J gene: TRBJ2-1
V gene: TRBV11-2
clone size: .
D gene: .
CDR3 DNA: TGTGCCAGCAGCCGAGGACTGAACAATGAGCAGTTCTTC
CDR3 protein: CASSRGLNNEQFF

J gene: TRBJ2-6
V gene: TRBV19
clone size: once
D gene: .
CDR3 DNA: TGTGCCAGTAGTGCCGACTCCGGATCTGGGGCCAACGTCCTGACTTTC
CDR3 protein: CASSADSGSGANVLTF

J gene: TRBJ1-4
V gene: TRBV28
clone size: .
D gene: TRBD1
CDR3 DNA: TGTGCCAGCAGTTCTGAAATCGGGACAGGGCTTTTGACTAATGAAAAACTGTTTTTT
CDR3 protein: CASSSEIGTGLLTNEKLFF

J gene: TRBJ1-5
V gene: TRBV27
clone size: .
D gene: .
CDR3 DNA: TGTGCCAGCAGCCCCACCGGGGGTAGCAATCAGCCCCAGCATTTT
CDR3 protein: CASSPTGGSNQPQHF

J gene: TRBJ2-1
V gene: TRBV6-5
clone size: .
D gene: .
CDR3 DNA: TGTGCCAGCAGTTCAATTGACCAGGGTTCCGGGAATGAGCAGTTCTTC
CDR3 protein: CASSSIDQGSGNEQFF

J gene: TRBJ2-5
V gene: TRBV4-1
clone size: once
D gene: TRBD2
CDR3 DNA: TGCGCCAGCAAGGACGCGCCCGGGACTAGCGGGAGTGAAGAGACCCAGTACTTC
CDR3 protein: CASKDAPGTSGSEETQYF

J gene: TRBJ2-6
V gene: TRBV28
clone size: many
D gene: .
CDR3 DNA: TGTGCCAGCACCCCCTCCGGTTACTCTGGGGCCAACGTCCTGACTTTC
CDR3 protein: CASTPSGYSGANVLTF

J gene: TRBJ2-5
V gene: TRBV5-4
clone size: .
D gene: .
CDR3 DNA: TGTGCCAGCAGCTTAGGAGGGGCCTCCAAGGAGACCCAGTACTTC
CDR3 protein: CASSLGGASKETQYF

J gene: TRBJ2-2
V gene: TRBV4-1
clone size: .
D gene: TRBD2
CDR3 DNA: TGCGCCAGCAGCCCTATCCGACTAGCGGACTCGAACACCGGGGAGCTGTTTTTT
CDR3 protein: CASSPIRLADSNTGELFF

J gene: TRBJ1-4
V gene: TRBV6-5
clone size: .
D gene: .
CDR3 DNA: TGTGCCACACACGCGGGGGTTAATGAAAAACTGTTTTTT
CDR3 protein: CATHAGVNEKLFF

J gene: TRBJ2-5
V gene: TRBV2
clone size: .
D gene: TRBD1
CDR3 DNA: TGTGCCAGCAGTGAGGGGACAGGGGGCGGAGAGACCCAGTACTTC
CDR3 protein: CASSEGTGGGETQYF

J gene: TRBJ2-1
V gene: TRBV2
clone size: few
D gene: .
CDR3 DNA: TGTGCCAGCAGTGTAAGTACGGGCTCCTACAATGAGCAGTTCTTC
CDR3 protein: CASSVSTGSYNEQFF

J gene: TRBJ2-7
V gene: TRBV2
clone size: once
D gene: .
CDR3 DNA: TGTGCCAGCAGGTGGGGCGGGGCGGGCTACGAGCAGTACTTC
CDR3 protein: CASRWGGAGYEQYF

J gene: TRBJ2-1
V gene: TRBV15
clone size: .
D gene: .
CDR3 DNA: TGTGCCACCAGCAGAGATCTCGAGAGCGGAGCCTACAATGAGCAGTTCTTC
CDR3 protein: CATSRDLESGAYNEQFF

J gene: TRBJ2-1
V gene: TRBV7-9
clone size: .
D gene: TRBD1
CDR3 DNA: TGTGCCAGCAACCCAGGGGGTCATGAGCAGTTCTTC
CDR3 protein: CASNPGGHEQFF

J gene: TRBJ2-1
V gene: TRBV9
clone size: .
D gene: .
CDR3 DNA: TGTGCCAGCAGCGCGTTTAGCGTATCCTACAATGAGCAGTTCTTC
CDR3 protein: CASSAFSVSYNEQFF

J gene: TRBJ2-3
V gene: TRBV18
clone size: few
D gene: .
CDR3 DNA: TGTGCCAGCTCCCCGACTAGTGATACGCAGTATTTT
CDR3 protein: CASSPTSDTQYF